This T cell receptor (beta chain) was identified in a study of cytomegalovirus exposure and HLA in healthy donors. The V and J ends lost 4 bases and 4 bases respectively, with 13 bases between them. Germline V gene lookup returns CDR1 LNHDA and CDR2 SQIVND (reference sequence). CDR3 size: 14 residues. The PCR had 60 Vbeta and 13 Jbeta primers. The data were produced by immunoSEQ multiplex PCR, yet TCRdb's version contains in-frame clones alone and is incomplete. The data hold about 190,000 clones, with 81% observed a single time. The chain has TRBV19 and TRBJ1-2, with D uncertain. The receptor's source is a man aged 45-65 years in good health and CMV-seronegative. The sample consisted of PBMCs. In DNA form, the CDR3 reads TGTGCCAGTAGTACCGGTAGCACGGGCTATGGCTACACCTTC. Its translation is CASSTGSTGYGYTF.